The rows below give T cell receptor beta chains drawn from one sample of a study of identifying expanded T cells in peripheral blood. Some clones are missing from TCRdb's copy, which holds only in-frame ones; the method was immunoSEQ multiplex PCR. The sample carries tens of thousands of clones, 84% recorded once. Sequenced material: blood. These receptors were collected from a person aged 18 to 69 in good health. CDR3s include the opening cysteine and the closing phenylalanine or tryptophan. D genes are given only for firm matches. Size tells how often a clone was seen (once, few, many) or the class of an expanded clone, and some rows leave it out.

V gene,clone size,D gene,J gene,CDR3 protein,CDR3 DNA
TRBV2,NA,TRBD2,TRBJ2-1,CASRGGSSYNEQFF,TGTGCCAGCAGGGGCGGGAGCTCCTACAATGAGCAGTTCTTC
TRBV7-9,NA,NA,TRBJ2-1,CASSLSPGYNEQFF,TGTGCCAGCAGCTTATCACCGGGGTACAATGAGCAGTTCTTC
TRBV9,NA,NA,TRBJ1-3,CASSVAGGNTIYF,TGTGCCAGCAGCGTAGCCGGGGGAAACACCATATATTTT
TRBV2,once,NA,TRBJ2-7,CASSPEMLREQYF,TGTGCCAGCAGCCCGGAGATGCTGAGGGAGCAGTACTTC
TRBV6-1,NA,NA,TRBJ2-7,CASSDSVASSYEQYF,TGTGCCAGCAGTGATTCGGTAGCGAGCTCCTACGAGCAGTACTTC
TRBV19,NA,NA,TRBJ1-5,CASMQGQPQHF,TGTGCCAGTATGCAGGGGCAGCCCCAGCATTTT
TRBV5-6,NA,TRBD2,TRBJ2-3,CASTTLAGDADTQYF,TGTGCCAGCACCACATTAGCGGGAGATGCAGATACGCAGTATTTT
TRBV11-3,NA,NA,TRBJ2-3,CASSLQGIDTQYF,TGTGCCAGCAGCTTACAGGGGATTGATACGCAGTATTTT
TRBV19,NA,NA,TRBJ2-7,CASPSPGNPYEQYF,TGTGCCAGCCCTTCACCAGGGAATCCCTACGAGCAGTACTTC
TRBV5-1,NA,NA,TRBJ2-5,CASSLAAGWGGETQYF,TGCGCCAGCAGCTTGGCGGCAGGGTGGGGCGGAGAGACCCAGTACTTC
TRBV9,NA,TRBD1,TRBJ2-7,CASSVEGQGAYEQYF,TGTGCCAGCAGCGTAGAGGGACAGGGGGCCTACGAGCAGTACTTC